These T cell receptor beta chains were read from a single sample in a study of blood T cell repertoires in COVID-19. Clones were sequenced by immunoSEQ multiplex PCR, and TCRdb holds only the in-frame ones, with some missing. Of about 220,000 clones in the sample, 80% to 85% were seen once. The sequenced sample was peripheral blood. These receptors all come from a human donor in a cohort sampled during active COVID-19. CDR3s include the opening cysteine and the closing phenylalanine or tryptophan. A D gene is named only where the DNA matches it firmly. Expanded clones are given a class, and other clones once, few, many or no size at all.

V gene	D gene	clone size	CDR3 length	J gene	CDR3 protein	CDR3 DNA
TRBV5-5	NA	once	14	TRBJ2-7	CASSLRGGVYEQYF	TGTGCCAGCAGCTTGAGGGGCGGAGTCTACGAGCAGTACTTC
TRBV29-1	TRBD1	NA	14	TRBJ1-4	CSVRQGAANEKLFF	TGCAGCGTGCGACAGGGTGCTGCTAATGAAAAACTGTTTTTT
TRBV27	NA	NA	15	TRBJ1-6	CASSLNAGAHSPLHF	TGTGCCAGCAGTTTAAATGCAGGGGCCCATTCACCCCTCCACTTT
TRBV11-3	NA	once	13	TRBJ1-1	CASSLTRSGEAFF	TGTGCCAGCAGCTTGACACGATCCGGTGAAGCTTTCTTT
TRBV12-5	NA	NA	13	TRBJ2-1	CASGGGSYNEQFF	TGTGCTAGTGGCGGAGGGTCCTACAATGAGCAGTTCTTC
TRBV20-1	NA	NA	14	TRBJ1-2	CSASLDGGSYGYTF	TGCAGTGCTAGTCTGGACGGAGGTTCCTATGGCTACACCTTC
TRBV23-1	TRBD1	NA	15	TRBJ2-7	CASSQPGQGLYEQYF	TGCGCCAGCAGTCAACCGGGACAGGGTCTATACGAGCAGTACTTC
TRBV5-1	NA	NA	14	TRBJ1-4	CASSRTNRNEKLFF	TGCGCCAGCAGCAGAACTAACAGGAACGAAAAACTGTTTTTT
TRBV7-9	NA	few	15	TRBJ2-7	CASSLGGLLPYEQYF	TGTGCCAGCAGCTTAGGGGGACTTCTCCCCTACGAGCAGTACTTC
TRBV4-3	TRBD2	once	15	TRBJ2-7	CASSLGAGGRYEQYF	TGCGCCAGCAGCCTAGGGGCGGGAGGGAGGTACGAGCAGTACTTC